This TCR beta chain was obtained from a study of vaccination effects on CD4 cells after COVID-19. Regarding the study as a whole: Only a single clone (1 of 255 vaccine-induced clones in healthy vaccinees) cross-reacted with common cold coronaviruses. Pronounced clonal contraction occurred in clones induced by infection and by vaccine late after vaccination.

On this clone itself: Its antigen is undetermined.

Peptide-pool stimulation followed by sequencing identified expanded antigen-specific CD4+ clonotypes in the ViraFEST assay. Upon completion of 10 to 11 days in culture, CD4+ T cells were isolated. Vaccinated participants had no history of SARS-CoV-2 infection and tested negative for nucleocapsid antibodies. Half of the medium was exchanged for IL-2 medium on both days 3 and 7. The CDR3 length is 20 residues. The germline V gene encodes CDR1 MGHRA and CDR2 YSYEKL. Losses at the gene ends were 3 bases for V and 5 bases for J; bases not matched to a gene: 16. Clones were sequenced by immunoSEQ multiplex PCR, and TCRdb holds only the in-frame ones, with some missing. The table includes 20,000 to 30,000 clones, 71% detected once.

The sample here was CD4+ T cells from PBMCs cultured with HCoV-OC43 spike peptides, taken before COVID-19 vaccination. Specified subset: HCoV-OC43 spike overlapping peptide pool stimulation. The sequence came from a human donor who received a COVID-19 vaccine. The chain recombines TRBV4-1 with TRBJ2-1, with 13 bases that match TRBD2. CDR3 residues: CASSHPGLAGPKPKNNEQFF. The CDR3 coding sequence is TGCGCCAGCAGCCACCCGGGACTAGCGGGGCCCAAGCCCAAAAACAATGAGCAGTTCTTC.